What follows are 20 T cell receptor beta chains derived from one specimen sequenced in a study of T cells expressing NK-cell markers. Reprocessing the 5' RACE reads, TCRdb reports a single entry for every CDR3 protein and omits DNA. Recorded for this sample: under 600,000 distinct CDR3 sequences. Specimen: blood T cells: a sorted CD56 or NKG2C T cell subset, CD4+ or CD8+ T cells, or bulk PBMC T cells (not recorded which). Receptors originate from a woman aged 45-60 years in good health.

The chain combines TRBV5-1 with TRBJ1-1; the D call from TCRdb, TRBD1, cannot be confirmed without DNA. This CDR3 comprises 14 residues. Looked up from germline, CDR1 is SGHRS and CDR2 is YFSETQ. The CDR3 loop reads CASSLTGQGTEAFF.

The chain carries TRBV9 and TRBJ2-3; the TCRdb D gene call, TRBD2, has no DNA to confirm it. The CDR3 loop spans 18 amino acids. Looked up from germline, CDR1 is SGDLS and CDR2 is YYNGEE. The CDR3 is CASSVAGLAGGSPNTQYF. The entire variable domain, with the rest obtained from reference TRBV9 and TRBJ2-3, is as follows: DSGVTQTPKHLITATGQRVTLRCSPRSGDLSVYWYQQSLDQGLQFLIQYYNGEERAKGNILERFSAQQFPDLHSELNLSSLELGDSALYFCASSVAGLAGGSPNTQYFGPGTRLTVL.

The chain has TRBV20-1 and TRBJ1-5. This CDR3 is built from 13 residues. The germline V gene has CDR1 DFQATT and CDR2 SNEGSKA (reference sequence). The CDR3 loop is CSAATDPNQPQHF.

The chain couples TRBV15 to TRBJ2-2; TCRdb's D call of TRBD1 is untestable without DNA. The CDR3 spans 15 residues. Germline V gene lookup returns CDR1 LNHNV and CDR2 YYDKDF (reference sequence). Here the CDR3 reads CATSRGQGNTGELFF.

The chain is built from TRBV11-3 and TRBJ2-1; TCRdb gives TRBD1 as the D gene, but with no DNA this cannot be confirmed. From germline, CDR1 is SGHNT and CDR2 YENEEA. The CDR3 length is 16 residues. CDR3 amino acids: CASSSSRTGVANEQFF.

The chain carries TRBV5-1 and TRBJ2-3; the D gene TCRdb calls, TRBD2, cannot be checked with no DNA. This CDR3 has 19 amino acids. Germline CDR1 is SGHRS and CDR2 is YFSETQ. The CDR3 is CASSLMPGLAGVGTDTQYF.

The V call is TRBV11-2, the J call TRBJ1-5. Germline CDR1 reads SGHAT; CDR2 reads FQNNGV. This CDR3 region has 15 residues. CDR3 sequence: CASSLVGQPNQPQHF. Based on the CDR3 plus reference TRBV11-2 and TRBJ1-5, the full variable domain is EAGVAQSPRYKIIEKRQSVAFWCNPISGHATLYWYQQILGQGPKLLIQFQNNGVVDDSQLPKDRFSAERLKGVDSTLKIQPAKLEDSAVYLCASSLVGQPNQPQHFGDGTRLSIL.

This chain uses TRBV3-1 with TRBJ2-1; TCRdb's D gene call, TRBD2, goes unchecked for lack of DNA. The CDR3 has 17 residues. The germline CDR1 and CDR2 sequences are LGHDT and YNNKEL (reference sequence). CDR3: CASSQVGGTSGRREQFF.

This sequence joins TRBV5-1 and TRBJ2-1; absent DNA, TCRdb's TRBD1 call cannot be checked. CDR3 length equals 15 residues. The germline CDR1 and CDR2 sequences are SGHRS and YFSETQ. The CDR3 reads CASSLKGAQNNEQFF.

The V and J genes are TRBV5-1 and TRBJ1-2; as DNA is missing, the TRBD1 call by TCRdb cannot be tested. Germline V lookup: CDR1 SGHRS, CDR2 YFSETQ. The CDR3 has 16 residues. CDR3 sequence reads: CASSLAPGTANYGYTF.

The chain combines TRBV12-3 or TRBV12-4 with TRBJ2-6. The CDR3 has 15 residues. The CDR3: CASRATDAGANVLTF.

This chain uses TRBV25-1 with TRBJ2-1; TCRdb outputs TRBD2, but without DNA this stays unchecked. CDR1 MGHDK and CDR2 SYGVNS come from the germline V gene. The CDR3 contains 15 residues. CDR3 region: CASSEPLAGNNEQFF.

The chain's CDR3 is CASSPLRTGGALNYGYTF. The rearrangement uses TRBV12-3 or TRBV12-4 and TRBJ1-2; checking the TCRdb D call of TRBD1 is not possible without DNA. This CDR3 region has 18 residues.

V is TRBV12-3 or TRBV12-4 and J is TRBJ2-6. The CDR3 is 14 residues long. CDR3 in amino acids: CASSLATGANVLTF.

This chain uses TRBV6-6 with TRBJ2-1; TCRdb designates TRBD1, a call that cannot be tested without DNA. Germline V CDR1 and CDR2: MNHNY, SVGAGI (reference sequence). This CDR3 region has 16 residues. This chain's CDR3 is CASSYSTGAGYNEQFF.

This chain uses TRBV6-5 with TRBJ2-1; checking the TCRdb D call of TRBD2 is not possible without DNA. Germline V gives CDR1 MNHEY, CDR2 SVGAGI. The CDR3 has 15 amino acids. The chain's CDR3 is CASRRGLAGQNEQFF.

J is TRBJ1-2 and V is TRBV4-1. Germline values: CDR1 MGHRA, CDR2 YSYEKL. The CDR3 consists of 18 residues. The CDR3 spells CASSQPAQKKESNYGYTF.

The chain is built from TRBV10-2 and TRBJ1-5; the D call of TRBD1 rests on TCRdb alone, since no DNA is present to check it. The V gene's germline CDR1 is WSHSY and CDR2 SAAADI. The CDR3 is made up of 16 amino acids. The CDR3 here is CASSDRGKGPNQPQHF.

The rearrangement joins TRBV27 to TRBJ1-6; the D gene TCRdb calls, TRBD1, cannot be checked with no DNA. Germline V gene sequence: CDR1 MNHEY, CDR2 SMNVEV (reference sequence). The CDR3 totals 14 residues. CDR3 amino acids: CASGGQGINSPLHF.

The rearrangement joins TRBV12-3 or TRBV12-4 to TRBJ1-5; absent DNA, TCRdb's TRBD1 call cannot be checked. This CDR3 has 14 residues. The CDR3 is CASGAGTSNQPQHF.